Each of the 5 T cell receptor beta chains below was sequenced from the same sample in a study of T cells in Graves' hyperthyroidism and ophthalmopathy. The investigators amplified TCR beta CDR3 regions from RNA transcripts. When the TCR CDR3 underwent first-round RT-PCR, the HTBI primer set was used. One entry per CDR3 protein, called by TCRdb with MiXCR from the multiplex PCR reads. The sample contains hundreds of thousands of distinct CDR3 sequences, 13% of which appear only once. Sequenced sample: blood. The receptors derive from a young woman with Graves' hyperthyroidism.

Comments on this clonotype: It may be a read error: a sequence one base away is much more abundant. The chain combines TRBV18 with TRBJ1-2; no clear D. Germline assignment: CDR1 KGHSH and CDR2 LQKENI. This CDR3 is 17 amino acids long. The CDR3 sequence: CVSSPRDIRAANYGYTF. DNA of the CDR3: TGTGTCAGCTCACCTAGAGATATAAGGGCAGCTAACTATGGCTACACCTTC.

This clonotype was found many times. CDR3 region: CASSEGAGFNGYTF. DNA for the CDR3: TGTGCCAGCAGTGAAGGGGCAGGGTTTAATGGCTACACCTTC. The V call is TRBV2, the J call TRBJ1-2; D might be TRBD1 (5 bases). Trimming took 1 base from V and 6 from J, leaving 12 bases between them. CDR1 and CDR2 (germline): SNHLY, FYNNEI. The CDR3 totals 14 residues.

This clonotype was recorded at least ten times. The chain carries TRBV11-2 and TRBJ2-7; 10 bases line up with TRBD2. The CDR3 length is 15 residues. The germline V gene encodes CDR1 SGHAT and CDR2 FQNNGV. J gave up 4 bases and V 2 bases, and 5 bases lay outside the gene matches. The CDR3 DNA is TGTGCCAGCAGCTTACCGGCTAGCGGGAGATACGAGCAGTACTTC. It encodes CASSLPASGRYEQYF.

The genes are TRBV6-2 or TRBV6-3 and TRBJ1-5; possible D gene TRBD1, 6 bases. Looked up from germline, CDR1 is MNHEY and CDR2 is SVGEGT. Trimming took off 1 base at V and 5 bases at J, with 9 bases between the two ends. This CDR3 spans 14 amino acids. CDR3 amino acids: CASSYWGRDQPQHF. CDR3 DNA sequence: TGTGCCAGCAGTTACTGGGGGCGGGATCAGCCCCAGCATTTT.

This clonotype was seen repeatedly, ten times or more. The genes are TRBV4-1 and TRBJ1-2, with D possibly being TRBD1 (5 bases). CDR3 length: 15 amino acids. Looked up from germline, CDR1 is MGHRA and CDR2 is YSYEKL. The V end lost 2 bases, the J end lost 3 bases, and 13 bases lay between the germline ends. DNA for the CDR3: TGCGCCAGCAGCCAACCCAGGAAAGGGGACTATGGCTACACCTTC. It codes for CASSQPRKGDYGYTF.